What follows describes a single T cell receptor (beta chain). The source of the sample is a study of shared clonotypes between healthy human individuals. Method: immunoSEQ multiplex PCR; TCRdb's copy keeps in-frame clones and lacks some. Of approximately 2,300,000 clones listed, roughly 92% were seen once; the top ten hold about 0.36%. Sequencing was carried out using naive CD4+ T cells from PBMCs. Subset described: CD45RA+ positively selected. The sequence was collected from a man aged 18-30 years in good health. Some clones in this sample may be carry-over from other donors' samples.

CDR3 nucleotides: TGTGCCAGCAGTCCCTTGACAGAGCAGTTCTTC. This encodes CASSPLTEQFF. The rearrangement links TRBV28 to TRBJ2-1, with D hard to call. The CDR3 runs to 11 residues. The germline V gene has CDR1 MDHEN and CDR2 SYDVKM. Deletions cut 5 bases from V and 10 bases from J, with 9 bases between.